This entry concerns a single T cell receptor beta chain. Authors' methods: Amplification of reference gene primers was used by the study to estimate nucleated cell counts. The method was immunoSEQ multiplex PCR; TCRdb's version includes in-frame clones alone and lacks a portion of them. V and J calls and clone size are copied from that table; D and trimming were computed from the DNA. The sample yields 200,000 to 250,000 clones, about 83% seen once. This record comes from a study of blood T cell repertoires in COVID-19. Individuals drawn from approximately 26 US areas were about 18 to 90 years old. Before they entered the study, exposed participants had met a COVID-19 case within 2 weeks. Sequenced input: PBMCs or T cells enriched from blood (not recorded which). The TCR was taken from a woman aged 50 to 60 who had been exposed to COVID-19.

In DNA, the CDR3 is TGTGCCAGCAGCCAAGGGAGGCCCCTGAACTCTGGAAACACCATATATTTT. This encodes CASSQGRPLNSGNTIYF. This chain links TRBV3-1 (or the pseudogene TRBV3-2) with TRBJ1-3; no clear D gene. The CDR3 consists of 17 residues. The V and J ends lost 1 base and 0 bases respectively, with 13 bases between them. CDR1 is LGHDT, CDR2 YNNKEL, per germline (reference sequence).